This note documents a single T cell receptor beta chain sequence. What it binds is unknown. The junction departs from germline at one end; a sequencing error may be responsible. This entry belongs to a study of CD8 T cells in ankylosing spondylitis. Molecular-barcoded quantitative 5'-RACE produced these TCR beta libraries. TCRdb fed the 5' RACE reads into MiXCR, producing one record per CDR3 protein. The data hold approximately 88,000 distinct CDR3 sequences, with about 9% observed a single time. Study-wide points: Disease-linked clones reportedly concentrated significantly in matched ankylosing spondylitis synovial fluid. Disease-linked clones, CD8+, were relatively rare in peripheral blood.

The CDR3 length is 15 residues. Germline V lookup: CDR1 LGHDT, CDR2 YNNKEL (reference sequence). The TCR was taken from a male donor with ankylosing spondylitis or in good health (not recorded which). The sample comprised blood, either unsorted or a sorted T cell fraction (not recorded which). The chain is built from TRBV3-1 and TRBJ2-2; 7 bases fit TRBD1. The CDR3 region is CASNQVVTGPGELFF. The DNA for the CDR3 is TGTGCCAGCAACCAAGTGGTGACAGGGCCCGGGGAGCTGTTTTTT. The entire variable domain, with the rest obtained from reference TRBV3-1 and TRBJ2-2, is as follows: DTAVSQTPKYLVTQMGNDKSIKCEQNLGHDTMYWYKQDSKKFLKIMFSYNNKELIINETVPNRFSPKSPDKAHLNLHINSLELGDSAVYFCASNQVVTGPGELFFGEGSRLTVL.